This T cell receptor (beta chain) was retrieved from a study of T cells in Graves' hyperthyroidism and ophthalmopathy (dated by TCRdb to about 2019). About the study as a whole: Peripheral blood was collected at initial diagnosis, before any treatment. TCR V-J signatures able to tell the groups apart were searched for in a discovery cohort of 90 to 100 patients, of whom approximately 40 had Graves' ophthalmopathy and some 60 had stable Graves' hyperthyroidism. Prospective prediction of ophthalmopathy was tested in an independent validation cohort of 18 to 20 hyperthyroidism patients and 17 patients who later progressed to ophthalmopathy. The roughly 94 discovery patients were randomly split 7:3 into training and test sets. Thyroid tissue and blood T-cell repertoires from over 5 Graves' hyperthyroidism patients were also compared in the study. Following sampling, methimazole starting at 30 mg daily was given to hyperthyroidism patients, and high-dose intravenous methylprednisolone was given to ophthalmopathy patients. According to the paper, TCR Vbeta CDR3 sequencing was carried out on roughly 130 peripheral blood samples, which came from fewer than 50 ophthalmopathy, 75 to 80 hyperthyroidism and about 17 progressor patients. General study outcomes and caveats: No statistical method was used to fix the sample size in advance, and group allocation was not hidden from the investigators. Most expanded thyroid clonotypes (frequency above 0.001) were also detected in blood, suggesting blood repertoires may reflect thyroid immune responses. A model built on a 13 V-J signature distinguished ophthalmopathy from stable hyperthyroidism, reaching 85% to 90% sensitivity and 81% to 83% specificity in cross-validation and 80%/75% in testing. In validation, the model predicted progression to ophthalmopathy with over 60% sensitivity and around 72% specificity, a median of 6.5 months before onset.

The TCR beta CDR3 regions were amplified from the RNA transcripts. The first round of RT-PCR for the TCR CDR3 was performed with the HTBI primer set and the Qiagen OneStep RT-PCR kit. The libraries were constructed in a second round of multiplex PCR and then size-selected and purified. Sequencing of the libraries was done on an Illumina HiSeq2000 using paired-end 100 bp reads. As for how the authors treated the data: SOAPnuke was used to process the raw data, removing reads that contained adapters or uncalled bases, had a mean Phred below 15, or lacked an exact match to the constant primer or identifier. High-quality paired reads were merged using COPE v1.2.5, and each unique nucleotide sequence was defined as a clonotype. Clonotypes were aligned to IMGT TRBV, TRBD and TRBJ reference segments using MiTCR v1.1. Only V-J combinations with frequency above 0.0001, covering about 99% of repertoires, were analysed. The TCS score was defined as F50 (clonal expansion) divided by E x V (chaos), with BLOSUM62-based TCRdist calculated between CDR3 peptides within each V-J. Welch's t-statistics and random forest reduced around 510 V-J features to roughly 13, which were used in a naive Bayes classifier (R e1071). TCRdb trimmed public reads at Q25 via fastp, called clones via MiXCR and kept in-frame beta chains. All rows with the same CDR3 protein become a single entry with the most common DNA and genes. TCRdb, not the original authors, processed these V and J calls. The sample table lists 600,000 or so distinct CDR3 sequences, more than 12% of them with a count of one. About an eighth of the sample comes from the top ten.

In the ophthalmopathy patients, disease was moderately to severely active, with a Clinical Activity Score of 3 or more, a NOSPECS grade of 4 or more, and a duration of less than 3 months. The study excluded patients with uncontrolled infections, other autoimmune diseases, pregnancy or lactation. Clinical symptoms, serum thyroxine and TRAb, thyroid ultrasound, and orbital computed tomography formed the basis for the diagnoses. PBMCs were separated from over 9 ml of fresh peripheral blood using Ficoll-Paque density gradient centrifugation. Total RNA was extracted with Trizol reagent, and quality was checked on an Agilent 2100 Bioanalyzer. This clonotype has more than one count but fewer than ten. Its antigen specificity is not known. No quality values exist for individual bases; no much larger clone is one base distant. This TCR derives from a woman aged 45-60 years with Graves' ophthalmopathy. The sequencing sample was made of blood.

The DNA sequence reads TGTGCCACCAGTGATCCGACACGGGGCACTGAAGCTTTCTTT. The translation is CATSDPTRGTEAFF. The chain couples TRBV24-1 to TRBJ1-1; confidence is insufficient to name the D gene. Trimming costs V 3 bases and J 4 bases, and their ends lie 11 bases apart. The CDR3 holds 14 amino acids from the cysteine to the phenylalanine. Only the CDR3 DNA is retained, 42 bases long and in frame from the first base. Per the germline V gene, KGHDR is the CDR1 and SFDVKD is the CDR2.